The present TCR beta chain was sequenced within a study of T cell repertoires in cytomegalovirus infection. Across the study: Researchers turned to recently identified HLA-C-restricted CMV epitopes as well as well-studied HLA-B-restricted ones. Public TCR beta signatures were indicative of both CMV infection and a matching HLA type.

TCRdb reanalysed the reads using MiXCR and keeps one entry per CDR3 protein. The profile shows 300,000 to 400,000 distinct CDR3 sequences, 25% to 35% of them singletons. Broader study findings: Dominating the ex vivo response were TCR beta clonotypes that were CMV-specific and HLA-C-restricted. Summed frequency of public TCR beta families distinguished CMV carriers with the relevant HLA.

Trimming left V 6 bases short and J 7 bases short, with 16 bases between. Germline values: CDR1 MNHNS, CDR2 SASEGT. The CDR3 length is 15 residues. Many counts were recorded for this clonotype. Its antigen is currently unknown. This chain uses TRBV6-1 with TRBJ1-6; D call uncertain. This receptor was taken from a human donor in good health (CMV status not recorded). Some clones in this sample may be carry-over from other donors' samples. The starting material was cultured PBMCs, obtained from culture after CMV antigen stimulation. This CDR3 reads CASRPPEQRNSPLHF. As DNA, the CDR3 is TGTGCCAGCAGACCACCGGAGCAGCGGAATTCACCCCTCCACTTT.